The 12 T cell receptor beta chains reported below all come from one sample, sequenced in a study of blood T cell repertoires in COVID-19. This table comes from immunoSEQ multiplex PCR, and its TCRdb copy is limited to in-frame clones, with some not included. The table lists fewer than 500,000 clones, roughly 90% of them singletons. The specimen sequenced was PBMCs or T cells enriched from blood (not recorded which). The origin of the receptors is a woman in her twenties or thirties with acute COVID-19.

This rearrangement joins TRBV5-6 to TRBJ2-1, with 7 bases identical to TRBD1. Trimming at V came to 4 bases and at J to 6 bases, leaving 1 base not matched to a gene. This CDR3 has 12 amino acids. The germline V gene encodes CDR1 SGHDT and CDR2 YYEEEE. Here the CDR3 DNA reads TGTGCCAGCAGCGGGGACAGCAATGAGCAGTTCTTC. Translated, it gives CASSGDSNEQFF.

This chain joins TRBV19 and TRBJ1-6, with 7 bases fitting TRBD1. V dropped 3 bases and J dropped 7; count of bases not matched to a gene: 6. The V gene's germline CDR1 is LNHDA and CDR2 SQIVND (reference sequence). The CDR3 length is 15 residues. CDR3 protein: CASSIDRAKNSPLHF. The CDR3 DNA is TGTGCCAGTAGTATTGACAGGGCGAAAAATTCACCCCTCCACTTT.

A few counts support this clone. The rearrangement links TRBV28 to TRBJ1-4, with D uncertain. Germline values: CDR1 MDHEN, CDR2 SYDVKM. The CDR3 is made up of 13 amino acids. Trimming shortened V by 7 bases and J by 0 bases, and 6 bases separated the two germline ends. The CDR3 coding sequence is TGTGCCAGCATGAGGCCAACTAATGAAAAACTGTTTTTT. Translating gives CASMRPTNEKLFF.

The CDR3 nucleotides read TGTGCCAGCAGCCCCGGGACAGCCAACACTGAAGCTTTCTTT. Translation gives CASSPGTANTEAFF. The J gene is TRBJ1-1, the V gene TRBV7-6, with 7 bases identical to TRBD1. This CDR3 comprises 14 residues. Germline V gene sequence: CDR1 SGHVS, CDR2 FNYEAQ. V gave up 5 bases and J gave up 2 bases; unmatched junction bases: 5.

The V gene is TRBV7-2, the J gene TRBJ2-3; D might be TRBD2 (5 bases). This CDR3 comprises 12 residues. The germline V gene encodes CDR1 SGHTA and CDR2 FQGNSA. V gave up 4 bases and J gave up 5 bases, with 7 bases separating them. The CDR3 loop reads CASSSGRDTQYF. In nucleotides, the CDR3 is TGTGCCAGCAGCTCGGGAAGAGATACGCAGTATTTT.

This clone was recorded only once. This rearrangement joins TRBV5-6 to TRBJ1-2; D ambiguous. Trimming pared 0 bases from V and 4 bases from J, leaving 13 bases between. Germline V lookup: CDR1 SGHDT, CDR2 YYEEEE. The CDR3 has 15 residues. CDR3 coding DNA: TGTGCCAGCAGCTTGGGTATCGGGAGCGCCTATGGCTACACCTTC. Residues: CASSLGIGSAYGYTF.

The rearrangement links TRBV7-8 to TRBJ2-3; 10 bases are shared with TRBD1. Unmatched junction bases numbered 7, after V lost 1 base and J lost 3 bases. CDR1 is SGHVS and CDR2 is FQNEAQ in the germline V gene. The CDR3 has 17 residues. The CDR3 reads CASSLGQGARVTDTQYF. CDR3 in DNA: TGTGCCAGCAGCTTAGGACAGGGGGCGCGGGTAACAGATACGCAGTATTTT.

This clone was observed a few times. Written as DNA, the CDR3 is TGTGCCTGGAGGTTTCGCCGAGGTGCTTTCTTT. It yields the protein CAWRFRRGAFF. The chain joins TRBV30 to TRBJ1-1; no firm D call. Looked up from germline, CDR1 is GTSNPN and CDR2 is SVGIG (reference sequence). The CDR3 is 11 residues long. V lost 3 bases, J lost 11 bases, and 13 bases lay in between.

The chain has TRBV6-5 and TRBJ1-6; TRBD1 matches at 9 bases. Germline values: CDR1 MNHEY, CDR2 SVGAGI. Trimming removed 6 bases from V and 10 bases from J; junction bases left unmatched: 10. The CDR3 runs to 15 residues. CDR3 in DNA: TGTGCCAGCAGGCCCTCCGGGACAGGGTCGTCACCCCTCCACTTT. Its protein product is CASRPSGTGSSPLHF.

This clone was seen just once. The rearrangement links TRBV7-3 to TRBJ2-2; 8 bases line up with TRBD2. The CDR3 contains 13 residues. CDR1 and CDR2 from the germline V gene are SGHTA and FQGTGA. Trimming at V came to 3 bases and at J to 7 bases, leaving 1 base not matched to a gene. The chain's CDR3 is CASSFTSGGELFF. For the CDR3, the DNA is TGTGCCAGCAGCTTTACTAGCGGCGGGGAGCTGTTTTTT.

V and J are TRBV5-4 and TRBJ2-2, with D possibly matching TRBD1 (6 bases). The CDR3 length is 15 residues. Per germline, CDR1 SGHNT and CDR2 YYREEE (reference sequence). V lost 0 bases, J lost 4 bases, and 10 bases lay in between. This chain's CDR3 is CASSLAGVSTGELFF. In DNA form, the CDR3 reads TGTGCCAGCAGCTTGGCAGGGGTGAGCACCGGGGAGCTGTTTTTT.

This chain connects TRBV5-4 to TRBJ2-3; 12 bases match TRBD2. The CDR3 is 14 amino acids. Germline assignment: CDR1 SGHNT and CDR2 YYREEE (reference sequence). J was trimmed by 6 bases and V by 1 base; bases with no gene match: 0. CDR3 coding DNA: TGTGCCAGCAGCTTGACTAGCGGGGGGGATACGCAGTATTTT. Translating it yields CASSLTSGGDTQYF.